This T cell receptor (beta chain) derives from a study of siplizumab effects on memory and regulatory T cells. CDR1 is LNHDA and CDR2 is SQIVND in the germline V gene (reference sequence). V lost 9 bases, J lost 11 bases, and 20 bases lay in between. The CDR3 loop spans 13 amino acids. TCR templates, roughly 100,000 per sample, were assayed. This table comes from immunoSEQ multiplex PCR, and its TCRdb copy is limited to in-frame clones, with some not included. The top ten hold under 0.7% of the sample, which has tens of thousands of clones, about 97% seen once. The source is a human donor in good health. Material: naive CD4+ T cells sorted from blood. The rearrangement uses TRBV19 and TRBJ1-3; D ambiguous. Here the CDR3 reads CASSATTLAAIYF. CDR3 DNA: TGTGCCAGCTCAGCGACAACTCTCGCTGCCATATATTTT.